Reported below is one T cell receptor (beta chain). Its specificity is not known. The length of the CDR3 is 13 residues. Per germline, CDR1 SGHDT and CDR2 YYEEEE. The sample originates from a study of blood T cells in healthy people across ages. Study findings and constraints: Percentage of naive T cells showed a strong correlation with TCR beta diversity. Older individuals had lower TCR beta diversity per million T cells (the decline was roughly linear). Donor CMV status was unknown, possibly confounding expanded clonotype changes.

A sample-barcoded 5' primer and a J-beta primer mix were used in a second PCR of roughly 7 to 11 cycles. From the 5' RACE reads, TCRdb called clonotypes with MiXCR, one entry per CDR3 protein. The table shows some 370,000 distinct CDR3 sequences, with 50% to 60% occurring only once. The chain carries TRBV5-6 and TRBJ2-5, with 10 bases lining up with TRBD2. TRBJ2-7 matches the DNA end more closely, so the J call is doubtful. The specimen sequenced was blood. The TCR was taken from a man aged 55 to 70 in good health. The DNA for the CDR3 is TGTGCCAGCAGCCGAAGCGGGGGGGGCGAGCAGTACTTC. Its translation: CASSRSGGGEQYF.